Detailed here is one TCR beta chain. The antigen is not known. This specimen belongs to a study of B cell selection in AIRE deficiency. Study-wide results and caveats: Shorter CDR3s marked shared Treg sequences, biased toward few non-templated insertions. Healthy Tconv contained around two fifths of shared healthy Treg sequences; only TCRbeta sequenced.

Regulatory T cells were sorted as CD4+CD25hiCD127low/negative. Authors' processing steps: Around 50,000 patient and 9.56x10^4 healthy donor TCRbeta sequences came from Tregs. Sequencing was performed with immunoSEQ multiplex PCR; in TCRdb, only in-frame clones are kept and a portion is missing. The V and J calls and the clone size are those of that table, but D and trimming were determined from the DNA. The sample carries 15,000 or so clones, 90% to 95% recorded once. The junction had 8 bases not matched to a gene; V was cut back by 1 base and J by 6 bases. Germline CDR1 KGHSH, CDR2 LQKENI. CDR3 length equals 17 residues.

The receptor comes from a human donor with AIRE deficiency. The gene calls are TRBV18 and TRBJ2-1; TRBD2 matches 11 bases. Sequences were obtained from Tregs sorted from PBMCs. CDR3 bases: TGTGCCAGCTCACCACTAGCGGGAGGGCCCTCGGGCAATGAGCAGTTCTTC. It specifies CASSPLAGGPSGNEQFF. The variable domain in full, completed from reference TRBV18 and TRBJ2-1, reads NAGVMQNPRHLVRRRGQEARLRCSPMKGHSHVYWYRQLPEEGLKFMVYLQKENIIDESGMPKERFSAEFPKEGPSILRIQQVVRGDSAAYFCASSPLAGGPSGNEQFFGPGTRLTVL.